A single sample gave rise to the 16 T cell receptor beta chains below, sequenced in a study of blood T cell repertoires in COVID-19 (dated by TCRdb to 2018 to 2021). Library preparation employed the immunoSEQ multiplex PCR assay. Here the immuneACCESS table is served through TCRdb, limited to in-frame sequences with V and J called. Missing clones are a known gap in these copies; in checked studies unresolved V genes cover under half, and the rest lacks a known reason. This sample gives 130,000 to 150,000 clones in total; approximately 87% of them show up just once. The top ten constitute roughly 4% of the sample. Sequencing input: peripheral blood. The receptors shown here come from a woman aged 40 to 50 with acute or convalescent COVID-19.

This chain links TRBV10-3 with TRBJ2-1; 14 positions match TRBD2. Germline-derived CDR1 and CDR2 are ENHRY and SYGVKD. V trimming: 4 bases; J trimming: 3 bases; junction bases outside the gene matches: 5. The CDR3 sequence is 17 residues long. CDR3 protein: CAISGLAGGPGYNEQFF. In nucleotides, the CDR3 is TGTGCCATCAGTGGACTAGCGGGAGGGCCAGGCTACAATGAGCAGTTCTTC.

V and J are TRBV5-1 and TRBJ2-1; tentative D call: TRBD2 (5 bases). V lost 0 bases and J lost 7, with 14 bases in between. Germline CDR1 reads SGHRS; CDR2 reads YFSETQ. This CDR3 has 15 residues. As DNA, the CDR3 is TGCGCCAGCAGCTTGGCCTACCCGACGGGGAATGAGCAGTTCTTC. It translates to CASSLAYPTGNEQFF.

This chain joins TRBV12-5 and TRBJ1-5, with 8 positions matching TRBD1. The CDR3 runs to 12 residues. CDR1 and CDR2 from the germline V gene are LGHNT and FRNRAP. Losses at the gene ends were 5 bases for V and 6 bases for J; bases not matched to a gene: 0. The CDR3 DNA follows: TGTGCTAGTGGTACAGGGGGTCAGCCCCAGCATTTT. It encodes CASGTGGQPQHF.

Points on this clone: The same CDR3 is also encoded by other DNA sequences in this sample. The rearrangement uses TRBV30 and TRBJ1-5; tentatively, D is TRBD1 (5 bases). Looked up from germline, CDR1 is GTSNPN and CDR2 is SVGIG (reference sequence). This CDR3 spans 14 amino acids. The V and J ends lost 2 bases and 3 bases respectively, with 11 bases between them. The CDR3 sequence: CAWSWQGSNQPQHF. The CDR3 DNA reads as TGTGCCTGGAGTTGGCAGGGCTCCAATCAGCCCCAGCATTTT.

V is TRBV7-9 and J is TRBJ1-2; TRBD1 matches 7 bases. The ends lost 5 bases at V and 4 bases at J; junction bases unmatched: 10. This CDR3 has 15 residues. CDR1 SEHNR and CDR2 FQNEAQ come from the germline V gene (reference sequence). Here the CDR3 DNA reads TGTGCCAGCAGCCCCGCCACAGGGGAGGTCTATGGCTACACCTTC. Its translation: CASSPATGEVYGYTF.

The genes are TRBV5-3 and TRBJ1-3; D ambiguous. TRBV5-3 is given ORF status, its function remaining uncertain. The CDR3 consists of 14 residues. Trimming took 1 base from V and 2 from J, leaving 7 bases between them. The CDR3 is CARSLKSPGNTIYF. The CDR3 bases are TGTGCCAGAAGCTTGAAATCTCCTGGAAACACCATATATTTT.

The gene calls are TRBV19 and TRBJ2-1; D not certain. V was clipped by 6 bases and J by 7 bases, with 7 bases between them. The CDR3 has 11 residues. Germline lookup yields CDR1 LNHDA and CDR2 SQIVND (reference sequence). CDR3 sequence (DNA): TGTGCCAGTAGAGAGGCGAATGAGCAGTTCTTC. Protein: CASREANEQFF.

The chain combines TRBV7-2 with TRBJ2-2; TRBD1 might be the D (6 bases). Germline V CDR1 and CDR2: SGHTA, FQGNSA. The CDR3 loop spans 14 amino acids. V was shortened by 6 bases and J by 4 bases, with 12 bases between the two germline ends. The CDR3 region has the DNA TGTGCCAGCAGACAAAACAGGGTCACCGGGGAGCTGTTTTTT. Protein product: CASRQNRVTGELFF.

This chain uses TRBV2 with TRBJ1-1; D call uncertain. CDR1 is SNHLY, CDR2 FYNNEI, per germline. The CDR3 consists of 14 residues. V shed 5 bases and J shed 0 bases, with 10 bases lying between them. CDR3: CASSPRYLNTEAFF. CDR3 nucleotides: TGTGCCAGCAGTCCCCGCTACCTGAACACTGAAGCTTTCTTT.

This clone was detected only a few times. The chain employs TRBV5-3 and TRBJ2-7; TRBD1 matches at 8 bases. TRBV5-3 belongs to the ORF category, with a function that is uncertain. The CDR3 sequence is 13 residues long. V was clipped by 4 bases and J by 5 bases; unmatched bases: 5. CDR3 sequence: CARSVDRAHEQYF. The CDR3 DNA follows: TGTGCCAGAAGCGTGGACAGGGCCCACGAGCAGTACTTC.

This chain uses TRBV2 with TRBJ2-1, with D perhaps TRBD1 (5 bases). The CDR3 covers 15 residues. V lost 1 base to trimming and J lost 1 base, with 8 bases between them. Germline V gene lookup returns CDR1 SNHLY and CDR2 FYNNEI. CDR3 DNA: TGTGCCAGCAGTGAAGGTCCAGGGTCCTACAATGAGCAGTTCTTC. Residues: CASSEGPGSYNEQFF. Combining the CDR3 with reference TRBV2 and TRBJ2-1 gives the whole variable domain EPEVTQTPSHQVTQMGQEVILRCVPISNHLYFYWYRQILGQKVEFLVSFYNNEISEKSEIFDDQFSVERPDGSNFTLKIRSTKLEDSAMYFCASSEGPGSYNEQFFGPGTRLTVL.

The V and J genes are TRBV30 and TRBJ2-1; 16 nucleotides agree with TRBD2. The CDR3 runs to 16 residues. The germline gives CDR1 GTSNPN, CDR2 SVGIG (reference sequence). V dropped 4 bases and J dropped 15; count of bases not matched to a gene: 15. CDR3 nucleotide sequence: TGTGCCTGGAAAATCGGAGTGGGACTAGCGGGAGGGCGTTTGTTCTTC. Its protein product is CAWKIGVGLAGGRLFF. The full variable domain, its missing parts supplied by reference TRBV30 and TRBJ2-1, is SQTIHQWPATLVQPVGSPLSLECTVEGTSNPNLYWYRQAAGRGLQLLFYSVGIGQISSEVPQNLSASRPQDRQFILSSKKLLLSDSGFYLCAWKIGVGLAGGRLFFGPGTRLTVL.

The V call is TRBV15, the J call TRBJ1-1; D is undetermined. With 1 base removed from V and 0 bases from J, the gap between germline ends came to 15 bases. Looked up from germline, CDR1 is LNHNV and CDR2 is YYDKDF (reference sequence). The CDR3 contains 17 residues. The CDR3 DNA reads as TGTGCCACCAGCAGAGTAGTGAGAGTATCGCTGAACACTGAAGCTTTCTTT. The encoded protein is CATSRVVRVSLNTEAFF.

The chain has TRBV2 and TRBJ1-1; D perhaps matches TRBD1 (6 bases). Deletions cut 8 bases from V and 3 bases from J, with 13 bases between. The CDR3 runs 13 residues. Looked up from germline, CDR1 is SNHLY and CDR2 is FYNNEI. Here the CDR3 DNA reads TGTGCCAGCGTCGGACAGAGGGACACTGAAGCTTTCTTT. Translation: CASVGQRDTEAFF.

This chain uses TRBV9 with TRBJ2-5; tentative D call: TRBD2 (6 bases). CDR1 and CDR2 from the germline V gene are SGDLS and YYNGEE. The CDR3 runs to 14 residues. V lost 0 bases, J lost 6 bases, and 12 bases lay in between. CDR3 nucleotides: TGTGCCAGCAGCGTAGCGGGAGATGTAAAGACCCAGTACTTC. It codes for CASSVAGDVKTQYF. The full variable domain, completed using reference TRBV9 and TRBJ2-5, is DSGVTQTPKHLITATGQRVTLRCSPRSGDLSVYWYQQSLDQGLQFLIQYYNGEERAKGNILERFSAQQFPDLHSELNLSSLELGDSALYFCASSVAGDVKTQYFGPGTRLLVL.

The V and J genes are TRBV21-1 and TRBJ1-6; TRBD1 is taken as the D call from the table, unchecked against the DNA. TRBV21-1 is tagged as a pseudogene. The length of the CDR3 is 15 residues. The CDR3 loop reads CASSNLAGGDSPLHF. For the CDR3, the DNA is TGTGCCAGCAGCAACCTCGCAGGGGGCGATTCACCCCTCCACTTT.